The 19 T cell receptor beta chains below were found in one sample sequenced in a study of T cell repertoires in cytomegalovirus infection. MiXCR, applied by TCRdb to the reads, yields one record per CDR3 protein. The sample records some 920,000 distinct CDR3 sequences, roughly 31% being singletons. No antigen has been assigned to these receptors. The source material was cultured CD8+ T cells from PBMCs, sampled from culture after CMV antigen stimulation. All receptors come from a human donor in good health (CMV status not recorded). Some clones in this sample may be carry-over from other donors' samples.

Of note for this clonotype: A read error may produce the germline difference seen at one junction end. The chain couples TRBV7-6 to TRBJ1-3, with D perhaps TRBD1 (6 bases). Germline V lookup: CDR1 SGHVS, CDR2 FNYEAQ. CDR3 size: 16 residues. The CDR3 sequence is CANSLTDSYSGNTIYF. As DNA, the CDR3 is TGTGCCAACAGCTTAACGGACAGCTACTCTGGAAACACCATATATTTT.

This rearrangement joins TRBV28 to TRBJ2-7; the D gene is possibly TRBD1 (6 bases). V lost 6 bases, J lost 2 bases, and 14 bases lay in between. Germline CDR1 is MDHEN and CDR2 is SYDVKM. There are 14 residues in the CDR3. The CDR3 protein is CASRRTRGAYEQYV. The CDR3 DNA follows: TGTGCCAGCAGGCGAACCAGGGGAGCCTACGAGCAGTACGTC.

This clonotype was seen only a few times. V gene TRBV28 combines with J gene TRBJ2-5; no reliable D call. The CDR3 contains 11 residues. Per germline, CDR1 MDHEN and CDR2 SYDVKM. Trimming removed 6 bases at V and 5 bases at J, with 7 bases between. The DNA of the CDR3 is TGTGCCAGCAGACTTATGGAGACCCAGTACTTC. Translation: CASRLMETQYF.

J is TRBJ2-4 and V is TRBV4-3; no firm D call. The V gene's germline CDR1 is LGHNA and CDR2 YSLEER. The CDR3 is 15 residues long. V was trimmed by 1 base and J by 7 bases, leaving 14 bases between them. CDR3 region: CASSQGDRKRNIQYF. CDR3 nucleotides: TGCGCCAGCAGCCAAGGGGATAGGAAAAGGAACATTCAGTACTTC.

Only a few counts were recorded for this clonotype. The V and J genes are TRBV28 and TRBJ1-1, with D perhaps matching TRBD1 (5 bases). Trimming removed 6 bases from V and 5 bases from J, with 19 bases in between. In germline, CDR1 is MDHEN, CDR2 SYDVKM. The CDR3 is 15 amino acids. CDR3 protein: CASSPVGGDWTEAFF. For the CDR3, the DNA is TGTGCCAGCAGCCCCGTCGGGGGGGATTGGACTGAAGCTTTCTTT.

This clonotype was seen more than once but under ten times. This chain links TRBV7-6 with TRBJ1-1, with D perhaps matching TRBD1 (5 bases). V gave up 6 bases and J gave up 5 bases, with 22 bases separating them. The CDR3 has 16 amino acids. Germline-derived CDR1 and CDR2 are SGHVS and FNYEAQ. CDR3 nucleotide sequence: TGTGCCAGCAGTTTCAGGGTTGGTACGGCGAGGACTGAAGCTTTCTTT. Encoded protein: CASSFRVGTARTEAFF.

This clonotype was picked up a small number of times. This chain uses TRBV6-2 or TRBV6-3 with TRBJ1-1; no definite D call. V was clipped by 2 bases and J by 4 bases, with 5 bases between them. Germline lookup yields CDR1 MNHEY and CDR2 SVGEGT. The CDR3 has 12 residues. DNA for the CDR3: TGTGCCAGCAGTTACCCTCCCACTGAAGCTTTCTTT. It encodes CASSYPPTEAFF.

The genes are TRBV6-6 and TRBJ2-3; no clear D. There are 12 residues in the CDR3. The V gene lost 5 bases and the J gene lost 7 bases, with 10 bases spanning the gap. CDR1 is MNHNY and CDR2 is SVGAGI in the germline V gene (reference sequence). In DNA, the CDR3 is TGTGCCAGCAGTGGCATTTTTAATACGCAGTATTTT. It specifies CASSGIFNTQYF.

The chain recombines TRBV27 with TRBJ2-7; 9 bases agree with TRBD1. Germline CDR1 reads MNHEY; CDR2 reads SMNVEV (reference sequence). The CDR3 runs 16 residues. V lost 4 bases and J lost 0; bases outside the gene matches: 7. The CDR3 here is CASSSTGGPYSYEQYV. The DNA of the CDR3 is TGTGCCAGCAGTTCCACAGGGGGCCCTTACTCCTACGAGCAGTACGTC.

The chain combines TRBV6-5 with TRBJ1-2; 11 bases are shared with TRBD1. V trimming: 8 bases; J trimming: 8 bases; junction bases outside the gene matches: 7. The length of the CDR3 is 13 residues. Germline CDR1 is MNHEY and CDR2 is SVGAGI. The CDR3 loop is CASFGQGAQGYTF. CDR3 sequence (DNA): TGTGCCAGCTTCGGACAGGGGGCACAAGGCTACACCTTC.

This clonotype was seen more than once but under ten times. The chain couples TRBV4-1 to TRBJ2-1, with D unclear. Trimming stripped 0 bases from V and 2 bases from J, with 11 bases between. The length of the CDR3 is 16 residues. The germline V gene encodes CDR1 MGHRA and CDR2 YSYEKL. This CDR3 reads CASSQETAMAYNEQFF. In nucleotides, the CDR3 is TGCGCCAGCAGCCAAGAGACTGCGATGGCCTACAATGAGCAGTTCTTC.

The CDR3 sequence: CASSQAPGLADQGSYNEQFF. CDR3 DNA: TGTGCCAGCAGCCAAGCCCCGGGACTAGCGGACCAGGGATCCTACAATGAGCAGTTCTTC. V gene TRBV3-1 combines with J gene TRBJ2-1; 11 bases align to TRBD2. Germline trimming cut 1 base from V and 1 base from J; bases unmatched to any gene: 12. Germline lookup yields CDR1 LGHDT and CDR2 YNNKEL (reference sequence). The CDR3 totals 20 residues.

This clonotype has a single count. It may be a read error: a sequence one base away is much more abundant. The chain couples TRBV7-4 to TRBJ2-3; 16 nucleotides align to TRBD2. Germline CDR1 is SGHVT and CDR2 is SQSDAQ. The CDR3 runs to 18 residues. J was trimmed by 12 bases and V by 6 bases; bases with no gene match: 18. Here the CDR3 DNA reads TGTGCCAGCAGACCAGACCTCACGGGACTAGCGGGGGGGCCGACTCAGTATTTT. It translates to CASRPDLTGLAGGPTQYF.

The chain uses TRBV7-8 and TRBJ1-3; D unclear. V lost 3 bases and J lost 0, with 9 bases in between. The germline V gene encodes CDR1 SGHVS and CDR2 FQNEAQ. This CDR3 is built from 15 residues. For the CDR3, the DNA is TGTGCCAGCAGCTTCGGCAGAACCTCTGGAAACACCATATATTTT. Amino acids: CASSFGRTSGNTIYF.

This clonotype was recorded at least ten times. The chain couples TRBV7-9 to TRBJ1-2; D may be TRBD1 (6 bases). This CDR3 is 16 amino acids long. V was shortened by 5 bases and J by 3 bases, with 19 bases between the two germline ends. Germline CDR1 is SEHNR and CDR2 is FQNEAQ (reference sequence). The CDR3, as DNA: TGTGCCAGCAGCCCGCTTGGGATCGACAGGCACTATGGCTACACCTTC. Translation gives CASSPLGIDRHYGYTF.

This clonotype turned up a few times. This sequence joins TRBV3-1 and TRBJ1-1; tentatively, D is TRBD1 (5 bases). The germline V gene encodes CDR1 LGHDT and CDR2 YNNKEL (reference sequence). This CDR3 has 15 residues. V lost 0 bases to trimming and J lost 1 base, with 9 bases between them. CDR3 in DNA: TGTGCCAGCAGCCAAGAAGGGGAAGGGAACACTGAAGCTTTCTTT. Protein: CASSQEGEGNTEAFF.

This clonotype showed up just a few times. The V gene is TRBV19, the J gene TRBJ1-5; D unclear. This CDR3 is 13 amino acids long. Trimming stripped 6 bases from V and 2 bases from J, with 8 bases between. The V gene's germline CDR1 is LNHDA and CDR2 SQIVND (reference sequence). As DNA, the CDR3 is TGTGCCAGTAGGAAGGGAGGCAATCAGCCCCAGCATTTT. It encodes CASRKGGNQPQHF.

This clonotype was seen a handful of times. The rearrangement uses TRBV6-5 and TRBJ2-1; D is possibly TRBD2 (6 bases). The CDR3 totals 16 residues. Germline CDR1 reads MNHEY; CDR2 reads SVGAGI. Trimming shortened V by 0 bases and J by 5 bases, and 14 bases separated the two germline ends. The CDR3 here is CASSYSLEGHNNEQFF. The CDR3 DNA follows: TGTGCCAGCAGTTACTCCTTGGAGGGGCACAACAATGAGCAGTTCTTC.

This clonotype was seen ten or more times. The gene calls are TRBV7-6 and TRBJ2-1; 8 bases are shared with TRBD1. The ends lost 5 bases at V and 5 bases at J; junction bases unmatched: 5. Germline loops: CDR1 SGHVS, CDR2 FNYEAQ. This CDR3 region has 14 residues. In DNA, the CDR3 is TGTGCCAGCAGCGACAGGGGACCCGACAATGAGCAGTTCTTC. Translating gives CASSDRGPDNEQFF.